The TCR beta chain described here comes from a study of shared clonotypes between healthy human individuals. There are 15 residues in the CDR3. Measured with immunoSEQ multiplex PCR; TCRdb has only the in-frame clones, and not every one. This table holds about 2.2 million clones, just under 95% found once. Naive CD8 cells lacked CD45RO, underwent positive selection for CCR7 and left out terminally differentiated effector memory CD45RA+ cells. The specimen was naive CD8+ T cells from PBMCs. This chain links TRBV1 with TRBJ2-7. TRBV1 constitutes a pseudogene. The sequence derives from a man between 18 and 29 years old in good health. Some clones in this sample may be carry-over from other donors' samples. The CDR3 DNA reads TGCACCAGCAGCCAAGTATTCGGGCAGCCGGACGAGCAGTACTTC. Its translation is CTSSQVFGQPDEQYF.